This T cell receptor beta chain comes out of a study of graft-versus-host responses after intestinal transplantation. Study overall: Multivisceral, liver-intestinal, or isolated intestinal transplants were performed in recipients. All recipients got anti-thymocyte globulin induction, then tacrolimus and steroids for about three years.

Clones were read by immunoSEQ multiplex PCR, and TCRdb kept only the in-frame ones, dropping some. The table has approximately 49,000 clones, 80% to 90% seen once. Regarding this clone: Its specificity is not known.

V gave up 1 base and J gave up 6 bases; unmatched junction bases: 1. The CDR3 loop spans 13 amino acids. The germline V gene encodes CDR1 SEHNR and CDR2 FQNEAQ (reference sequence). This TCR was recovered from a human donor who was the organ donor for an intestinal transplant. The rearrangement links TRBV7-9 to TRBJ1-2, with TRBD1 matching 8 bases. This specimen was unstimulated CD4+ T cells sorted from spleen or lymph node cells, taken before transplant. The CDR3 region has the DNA TGTGCCAGCAGCTTAGAGACAGGGGATGGCTACACCTTC. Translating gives CASSLETGDGYTF. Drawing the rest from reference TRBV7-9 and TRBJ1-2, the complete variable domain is DTGVSQNPRHKITKRGQNVTFRCDPISEHNRLYWYRQTLGQGPEFLTYFQNEAQLEKSRLLSDRFSAERPKGSFSTLEIQRTEQGDSAMYLCASSLETGDGYTFGSGTRLTVV.